This T cell receptor beta chain emerged from a study of T cell clonality in common variable immunodeficiency. Data came from immunoSEQ multiplex PCR; TCRdb stores just in-frame clones and leaves some out. The data show 40,000 to 50,000 clones, with none appearing a single time. This clone was seen ten or more times. The read halts 3 residues ahead of the CDR3 end, with the missing end drawn from the germline J gene. The CDR3 length is 13 residues. Germline loops: CDR1 SGDLS, CDR2 YYNGEE. The ends lost 6 bases at V and 4 bases at J; junction bases unmatched: 6. The receptor comes from a person aged 18 to 70 in good health. This sequence joins TRBV9 and TRBJ1-2; 7 bases line up with TRBD1. The specimen sequenced was peripheral blood mononuclear cells. The CDR3 bases that were read are TGTGCCAGCAATTCAGGGGGGTCCTATGGC. This translates into CASNSGGSYG. The full CDR3 sequence reads CASNSGGSYGYTF.